Each of the 24 T cell receptor beta chains below was sequenced from the same sample in a study of OX40 agonist ivuxolimab in advanced cancers. Repertoires were generated with immunoSEQ multiplex PCR, while TCRdb's copy carries only in-frame clones and drops some. The table includes about 51,000 clones, 80% to 85% detected once. The sample consisted of CD4+ or CD8+ T cells sorted from blood, taken in a trial of the OX40 agonist ivuxolimab. The receptors come from an adult with an advanced solid tumor such as melanoma, head and neck, liver or kidney cancer.

This clone occurred a few times. The gene calls are TRBV5-4 and TRBJ1-1; D not resolved. The V and J ends lost 2 bases and 0 bases respectively, with 5 bases between them. Germline CDR1 and CDR2: SGHNT and YYREEE (reference sequence). The CDR3 covers 13 residues. The CDR3, as DNA: TGTGCCAGCAGCTTACAGATGAACACTGAAGCTTTCTTT. Translating it yields CASSLQMNTEAFF.

The rearrangement joins TRBV7-8 to TRBJ1-2; 9 bases align to TRBD1. CDR1 and CDR2 from the germline V gene are SGHVS and FQNEAQ. This CDR3 contains 17 residues. V lost 0 bases and J lost 2; bases outside the gene matches: 7. DNA of the CDR3: TGTGCCAGCAGCTTAGCGCAGGGGACAGGGACCAACTATGGCTACACCTTC. Translation: CASSLAQGTGTNYGYTF.

The V and J genes are TRBV19 and TRBJ2-7; maybe TRBD2 (6 bases). The V gene lost 6 bases and the J gene lost 3 bases, with 15 bases spanning the gap. The CDR3 has 14 residues. Germline CDR1 LNHDA, CDR2 SQIVND (reference sequence). CDR3: CASSPGDRHYEQYF. CDR3 sequence (DNA): TGTGCCAGTAGCCCGGGAGACAGACACTACGAGCAGTACTTC.

The genes are TRBV9 and TRBJ2-2, with 12 bases aligning to TRBD2. The junction had 9 bases not matched to a gene; V was cut back by 3 bases and J by 6 bases. The germline V gene encodes CDR1 SGDLS and CDR2 YYNGEE. The CDR3 is made up of 17 amino acids. The CDR3 reads CASSAPAASGGAGELFF. CDR3 DNA: TGTGCCAGCAGCGCCCCCGCGGCTAGCGGGGGGGCCGGGGAGCTGTTTTTT.

The rearrangement uses TRBV6-1 and TRBJ1-1; 10 bases are shared with TRBD1. The CDR3 runs to 13 residues. Germline CDR1 MNHNS, CDR2 SASEGT. The V and J ends lost 3 bases and 7 bases, in that order; junction bases with no gene match: 2. The CDR3 loop is CASSEGQGIEAFF. The CDR3 DNA follows: TGTGCCAGCAGTGAGGGACAGGGGATTGAAGCTTTCTTT.

The chain recombines TRBV5-5 with TRBJ1-2; TRBD1 matches at 8 bases. Germline V gene sequence: CDR1 SGHKS, CDR2 YYEKEE (reference sequence). After removal of 0 bases from V and 2 bases from J, the junction contained 0 bases not matched to a gene. The CDR3 runs 14 residues. CDR3 DNA sequence: TGTGCCAGCAGCTTGGGACAGGGGAACTATGGCTACACCTTC. Translation gives CASSLGQGNYGYTF. The full variable domain, in which reference TRBV5-5 and TRBJ1-2 provide the parts outside the CDR3, is DAGVTQSPTHLIKTRGQQVTLRCSPISGHKSVSWYQQVLGQGPQFIFQYYEKEERGRGNFPDRFSARQFPNYSSELNVNALLLGDSALYLCASSLGQGNYGYTFGSGTRLTVV.

V gene TRBV7-2 combines with J gene TRBJ2-7; perhaps TRBD2 as D (5 bases). The V and J ends lost 4 bases and 1 base respectively, with 14 bases between them. This CDR3 comprises 15 residues. The germline V gene encodes CDR1 SGHTA and CDR2 FQGNSA. The CDR3 DNA reads TGTGCCAGCAGCTGGGCACCTGGGGAGTCCTACGAGCAGTACTTC. It translates to CASSWAPGESYEQYF. Combining the CDR3 with reference TRBV7-2 and TRBJ2-7 gives the whole variable domain GAGVSQSPSNKVTEKGKDVELRCDPISGHTALYWYRQSLGQGLEFLIYFQGNSAPDKSGLPSDRFSAERTGGSVSTLTIQRTQQEDSAVYLCASSWAPGESYEQYFGPGTRLTVT.

The rearrangement links TRBV18 to TRBJ1-2; 7 nucleotides line up with TRBD1. V shed 5 bases and J 6 bases; nucleotides not matched to a gene: 9. The CDR3 covers 14 residues. From germline, CDR1 is KGHSH and CDR2 LQKENI. The CDR3 protein is CASSGGGGSHGYTF. CDR3 coding DNA: TGTGCCAGCTCAGGAGGAGGGGGCTCTCATGGCTACACCTTC.

The chain carries TRBV4-1 and TRBJ2-7; 8 nucleotides align to TRBD1. Trimming at V came to 4 bases and at J to 2 bases, leaving 7 bases not matched to a gene. The V gene's germline CDR1 is MGHRA and CDR2 YSYEKL. The CDR3 covers 15 residues. In DNA form, the CDR3 reads TGCGCCAGCAGCCTCAGGACAGGGCTGGCCTACGAGCAGTACTTC. It yields the protein CASSLRTGLAYEQYF.

This chain links TRBV13 with TRBJ2-1; perhaps TRBD2 as D (5 bases). In germline, CDR1 is PRHDT, CDR2 FYEKMQ (reference sequence). V was cut by 0 bases and J by 1 base, with 16 bases left in between. The CDR3 has 18 amino acids. CDR3 sequence reads: CASSLGFWTQNSYNEQFF. In DNA form, the CDR3 reads TGTGCCAGCAGCTTAGGCTTTTGGACTCAAAATTCCTACAATGAGCAGTTCTTC.

The chain is built from TRBV7-9 and TRBJ1-3, with 8 bases aligning to TRBD1. Germline trimming cut 3 bases from V and 0 bases from J; bases unmatched to any gene: 4. The CDR3 totals 16 residues. Germline V CDR1 and CDR2: SEHNR, FQNEAQ (reference sequence). Here the CDR3 DNA reads TGTGCCAGCAGCTTTCAGGGGGCCTTCTCTGGAAACACCATATATTTT. As protein: CASSFQGAFSGNTIYF.

The genes are TRBV11-3 and TRBJ2-3; 9 nucleotides line up with TRBD1. The V segment lost 5 bases and the J segment 1 base; nucleotides outside the gene matches: 4. CDR3 size: 15 residues. Germline CDR1 is SGHNT and CDR2 is YENEEA. The CDR3, as DNA: TGTGCCAGCAGCGGACAGGGGACGGGCACAGATACGCAGTATTTT. Its translation: CASSGQGTGTDTQYF. The full variable domain, completed using reference TRBV11-3 and TRBJ2-3, is EAGVVQSPRYKIIEKKQPVAFWCNPISGHNTLYWYLQNLGQGPELLIRYENEEAVDDSQLPKDRFSAERLKGVDSTLKIQPAELGDSAVYLCASSGQGTGTDTQYFGPGTRLTVL.

The count of this clone is one. This chain connects TRBV6-6 to TRBJ2-7, with D possibly being TRBD1 or TRBD2 (6 bases each). Germline assignment: CDR1 MNHNY and CDR2 SVGAGI (reference sequence). With 8 bases removed from V and 6 bases from J, the gap between germline ends came to 11 bases. This CDR3 region has 11 residues. CDR3 DNA sequence: TGTGCCAGCGGGGGGACACGCGAGCAGTACTTC. Its translation is CASGGTREQYF.

The rearrangement uses TRBV7-6 and TRBJ2-3, with D perhaps TRBD1 or TRBD2 (5 bases each). With 2 bases removed from V and 2 bases from J, the gap between germline ends came to 8 bases. The length of the CDR3 is 14 residues. Per germline, CDR1 SGHVS and CDR2 FNYEAQ. The CDR3 reads CASSLLGDTDTQYF. The CDR3 DNA reads as TGTGCCAGCAGCTTACTGGGGGACACAGATACGCAGTATTTT.

This clone turned up a few times. The chain couples TRBV5-1 to TRBJ1-4; possibly TRBD1 for D (5 bases). Trimming cost V 1 base and J 2 bases, with 6 bases left between them. Germline CDR1 is SGHRS and CDR2 is YFSETQ. The CDR3 loop spans 14 amino acids. This chain's CDR3 is CASSLSGTNEKLFF. The CDR3 DNA reads as TGCGCCAGCAGCTTGTCAGGGACTAATGAAAAACTGTTTTTT.

The chain uses TRBV7-9 and TRBJ1-1, with D uncertain. The CDR3 length is 13 residues. The V end lost 2 bases, the J end lost 4 bases, and 8 bases lay between the germline ends. The germline CDR1 and CDR2 sequences are SEHNR and FQNEAQ (reference sequence). In nucleotides, the CDR3 is TGTGCCAGCAGCTTATACCAGGCCACTGAAGCTTTCTTT. It encodes CASSLYQATEAFF.

The gene calls are TRBV5-6 and TRBJ2-5; unclear D gene. Trimming stripped 0 bases from V and 1 base from J, with 4 bases between. Germline CDR1 is SGHDT and CDR2 is YYEEEE. The CDR3 sequence is 13 residues long. This CDR3 is CASSLAVQETQYF. CDR3 DNA sequence: TGTGCCAGCAGCTTGGCAGTCCAAGAGACCCAGTACTTC.

This sequence joins TRBV5-1 and TRBJ2-7, with TRBD1 identical over 9 bases. The length of the CDR3 is 16 residues. Germline V gives CDR1 SGHRS, CDR2 YFSETQ. V was pared by 4 bases and J by 6 bases, with 14 bases of the junction left unmatched. As DNA, the CDR3 is TGCGCCAGCAGCCCTAACCCCGGGACAGGGTACAGCGAGCAGTACTTC. Amino acids: CASSPNPGTGYSEQYF.

The J gene is TRBJ2-5, the V gene TRBV7-6, with 8 bases that match TRBD1. The germline V gene encodes CDR1 SGHVS and CDR2 FNYEAQ. The CDR3 spans 17 residues. After removal of 4 bases from V and 1 base from J, the junction contained 11 bases not matched to a gene. CDR3 DNA: TGTGCCAGCAGCTCACCACTTACGGACAGGGTCCAAGAGACCCAGTACTTC. Translation: CASSSPLTDRVQETQYF.

This chain joins TRBV19 and TRBJ1-2; weak D call: TRBD1 (6 bases). CDR3 size: 13 residues. V dropped 5 bases and J dropped 4 bases, with 11 bases sitting between them. Per germline, CDR1 LNHDA and CDR2 SQIVND (reference sequence). CDR3 in amino acids: CASSLDSLYGYTF. Written as DNA, the CDR3 is TGTGCCAGTAGTTTGGACAGCCTCTATGGCTACACCTTC.

The chain links TRBV6-1 to TRBJ2-7, with D perhaps TRBD2 (5 bases). CDR3 size: 12 residues. Germline V gives CDR1 MNHNS, CDR2 SASEGT. V dropped 3 bases and J dropped 2 bases, with 5 bases sitting between them. The CDR3 nucleotides read TGTGCCAGCAGTGACGGGACCTACGAGCAGTACTTC. The encoded protein is CASSDGTYEQYF.

The rearrangement links TRBV2 to TRBJ2-5; 7 nucleotides agree with TRBD2. The CDR3 is made up of 17 amino acids. Germline CDR1 and CDR2: SNHLY and FYNNEI. The trim removed 6 bases at V and 4 bases at J, leaving 17 bases unmatched. The CDR3 DNA reads as TGTGCCAGCAGCTCCGTCCGGACTAGAGGGACCCGAGAGACCCAGTACTTC. Protein sequence: CASSSVRTRGTRETQYF.

The chain recombines TRBV29-1 with TRBJ2-2, with 13 positions matching TRBD2. Germline-derived CDR1 and CDR2 are SQVTM and ANQGSEA. J gave up 5 bases and V 4 bases, and 10 bases lay outside the gene matches. There are 17 residues in the CDR3. CDR3 sequence (DNA): TGCAGCGTTGGGGCCTTAGGACTAGCGGGGGCTACCGGGGAGCTGTTTTTT. This codes for CSVGALGLAGATGELFF.

The chain is built from TRBV2 and TRBJ2-4; TRBD2 is a possible D gene (5 bases). The ends were cut back, 2 bases at V and 9 bases at J, with 11 bases in the middle. The V gene's germline CDR1 is SNHLY and CDR2 FYNNEI. This CDR3 contains 13 residues. In DNA form, the CDR3 reads TGTGCCAGCAGTGAATCGGGAAAAGGCATTCAGTACTTC. This codes for CASSESGKGIQYF.